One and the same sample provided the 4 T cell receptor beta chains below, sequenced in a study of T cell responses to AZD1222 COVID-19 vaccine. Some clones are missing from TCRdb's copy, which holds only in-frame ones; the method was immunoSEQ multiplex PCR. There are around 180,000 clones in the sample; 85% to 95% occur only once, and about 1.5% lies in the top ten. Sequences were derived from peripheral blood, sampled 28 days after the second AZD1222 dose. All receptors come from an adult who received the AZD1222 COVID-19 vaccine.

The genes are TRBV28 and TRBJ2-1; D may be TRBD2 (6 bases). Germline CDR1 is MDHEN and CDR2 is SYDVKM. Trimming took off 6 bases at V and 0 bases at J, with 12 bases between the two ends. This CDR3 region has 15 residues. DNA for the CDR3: TGTGCCAGCAGAACCGGAGGGGCCTCCTACAATGAGCAGTTCTTC. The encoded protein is CASRTGGASYNEQFF.

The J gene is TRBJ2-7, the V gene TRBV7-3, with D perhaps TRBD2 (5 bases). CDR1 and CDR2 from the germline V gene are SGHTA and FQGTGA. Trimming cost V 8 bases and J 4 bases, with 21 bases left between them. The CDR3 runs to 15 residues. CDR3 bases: TGTGCCAGCGTCACGGGGTACCCACCCAAGTACGAGCAGTACTTC. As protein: CASVTGYPPKYEQYF.

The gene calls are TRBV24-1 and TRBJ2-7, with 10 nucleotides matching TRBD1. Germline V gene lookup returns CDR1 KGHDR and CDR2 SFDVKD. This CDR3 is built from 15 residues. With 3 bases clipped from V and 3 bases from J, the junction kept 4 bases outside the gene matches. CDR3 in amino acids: CATSDTGTGDYEQYF. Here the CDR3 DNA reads TGTGCCACCAGTGATACCGGGACAGGGGACTACGAGCAGTACTTC.

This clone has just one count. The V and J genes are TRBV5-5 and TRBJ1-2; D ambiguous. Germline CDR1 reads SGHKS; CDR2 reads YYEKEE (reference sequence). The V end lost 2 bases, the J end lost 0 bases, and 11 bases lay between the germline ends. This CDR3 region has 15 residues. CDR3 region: CASSLGQTPNYGYTF. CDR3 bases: TGTGCCAGCAGCTTAGGGCAAACGCCTAACTATGGCTACACCTTC.